This T cell receptor beta chain comes out of a study of blood T cell repertoires in COVID-19. Whole-study context: Sources were T cells, B-cell-depleted T cells, or PBMCs; the material itself was cDNA or gDNA.

Within 2 weeks of study entry, exposed participants had contacted a PCR-confirmed or clinician-diagnosed COVID-19 case. Germline-derived CDR1 and CDR2 are MGHDK and SYGVNS. This CDR3 contains 16 residues. The V segment lost 6 bases and the J segment 5 bases; nucleotides outside the gene matches: 12. TCRdb's copy holds only in-frame clones and misses some; the assay was immunoSEQ multiplex PCR. The table has hundreds of thousands of clones, about four fifths seen once; the top ten hold about 5%. The rearrangement joins TRBV25-1 to TRBJ2-1; the match to TRBD1 covers 8 bases. This receptor was identified in a middle-aged man who had been exposed to COVID-19. The material sequenced was PBMCs or T cells enriched from blood (not recorded which). The CDR3 nucleotides read TGTGCCAGCAGGAACAGGGCAGGGGGCTTCGACAATGAGCAGTTCTTC. Protein product: CASRNRAGGFDNEQFF. The whole variable domain, remainder taken from reference TRBV25-1 and TRBJ2-1, is EADIYQTPRYLVIGTGKKITLECSQTMGHDKMYWYQQDPGMELHLIHYSYGVNSTEKGDLSSESTVSRIRTEHFPLTLESARPSHTSQYLCASRNRAGGFDNEQFFGPGTRLTVL.